Sequencing of this TCR beta chain was carried out in a study of beta chain features in type 1 diabetes. This clone was picked up a small number of times. Its target is not known. Study findings and constraints: Type 1 diabetes patients had moderately but significantly shorter TCRB CDR3s in all four CD4+ subsets. Among patients, naive, central memory and Treg TCRB repertoires appeared more similar than among healthy donors. Junctions at VDJ sites from type 1 diabetes patients had fewer insertions and more deletions.

Germline V CDR1 and CDR2: LGHNA, YNFKEQ. With V trimmed by 4 bases and J by 1 base, 9 bases remained unmatched. The CDR3 loop spans 17 amino acids. Reverse transcribing all isolated RNA meant expressed TCRB transcripts were sequenced. Here immunoSEQ multiplex PCR was the method, and the copy in TCRdb shows in-frame clones only, minus some. The sample lists 240,000 or so clones; roughly 13% were seen once. Every single donor gave one heparinised blood draw, and these averaged about 116 mL. Sorting produced populations that all topped 98% purity. Sequencing was done on a sample of naive CD4+ T cells from blood. J is TRBJ1-4 and V is TRBV4-2, with TRBD1 identical over 7 bases. The origin of this receptor is a man aged 25-45 years with type 1 diabetes. The CDR3 reads CASSPLVGGRTNEKLFF. The CDR3 nucleotides read TGTGCCAGCAGCCCCCTTGTAGGGGGCAGAACTAATGAAAAACTGTTTTTT.